Below, 16 T cell receptor beta chains from the same sample are listed, as sequenced in a study of Ad26.COV2.S vaccination and SARS-CoV-2 variants. Treatment: 19 received Ad26.COV2.S at low or high dose, single or two shots; roughly five received placebo; per-sample allocation not given. It was on day 63 after the first vaccine or placebo injection that samples were taken. Assay used: immunoSEQ multiplex PCR; TCRdb lists only in-frame clones, some missing. This sample carries approximately 500,000 clones, 87% of them seen once, and the ten largest clones take roughly 13%. The source was peripheral blood, collected in a trial of Ad26.COV2.S vaccine versus placebo. The source of these receptors is a person aged 18-60 years who received the Ad26.COV2.S COVID-19 vaccine or a placebo.

The CDR3 bases are TGTGCCAGCAGTTTAGGGCCCAGTCAGCCCCAGCATTTT. It specifies CASSLGPSQPQHF. The chain recombines TRBV12-3 or TRBV12-4 with TRBJ1-5; the D is unclear. With 1 base removed from V and 6 bases from J, the gap between germline ends came to 7 bases. The CDR3 length is 13 residues.

This clone was found a few times. This sequence joins TRBV30 and TRBJ1-6, with TRBD1 matching 9 bases. This CDR3 has 15 residues. The V gene's germline CDR1 is GTSNPN and CDR2 SVGIG (reference sequence). V shed 2 bases, J shed 8 bases, and the junction held 7 bases outside the gene matches. The CDR3 loop is CAWSPRTGDYSPLHF. CDR3 bases: TGTGCCTGGAGTCCGCGGACAGGGGATTATTCACCCCTCCACTTT.

The rearrangement uses TRBV2 and TRBJ2-2, with D unresolved. Trimming took 2 bases from V and 7 from J, leaving 14 bases between them. The CDR3 contains 15 residues. The germline V gene has CDR1 SNHLY and CDR2 FYNNEI. The CDR3 nucleotides read TGTGCCAGCAGTGAATCGCGGTGGTCCGGCGGGGAGCTGTTTTTT. It yields the protein CASSESRWSGGELFF.

CDR3 in amino acids: CASSRDVSYEQYF. The CDR3 DNA follows: TGTGCCAGCAGCAGAGACGTCTCCTACGAGCAGTACTTC. The rearrangement links TRBV7-9 to TRBJ2-7; D call uncertain. Germline assignment: CDR1 SEHNR and CDR2 FQNEAQ (reference sequence). There are 13 residues in the CDR3. Trimming removed 5 bases at V and 0 bases at J, with 8 bases between.

J is TRBJ2-7 and V is TRBV7-2; TRBD2 matches at 8 bases. The CDR3 runs to 19 residues. From germline, CDR1 is SGHTA and CDR2 FQGNSA. The V gene end was trimmed by 7 bases and the J gene end by 3 bases; junction bases not matched to a gene: 23. The CDR3 sequence is CASTPWDTRSAGGFYEQYF. The DNA of the CDR3 is TGTGCCAGCACCCCCTGGGACACCAGATCGGCGGGAGGATTCTACGAGCAGTACTTC. The full variable domain, its missing parts supplied by reference TRBV7-2 and TRBJ2-7, is GAGVSQSPSNKVTEKGKDVELRCDPISGHTALYWYRQSLGQGLEFLIYFQGNSAPDKSGLPSDRFSAERTGGSVSTLTIQRTQQEDSAVYLCASTPWDTRSAGGFYEQYFGPGTRLTVT.

The V and J genes are TRBV5-4 and TRBJ2-7; 8 bases agree with TRBD2. This CDR3 region has 16 residues. In germline, CDR1 is SGHNT, CDR2 YYREEE (reference sequence). V lost 5 bases, J lost 0 bases, and 10 bases stayed unmatched. DNA of the CDR3: TGTGCCAGCAGTCCGGCTAGCGGGTTATACTCCTACGAGCAGTACTTC. This translates into CASSPASGLYSYEQYF.

The V gene is TRBV13, the J gene TRBJ2-6; no reliable D call. The V end was cut by 4 bases, the J end by 2 bases, with 9 bases between. This CDR3 has 15 amino acids. Germline CDR1 PRHDT, CDR2 FYEKMQ (reference sequence). In DNA form, the CDR3 reads TGTGCCAGCAGCTGGGATGAACCTGGGGCCAACGTCCTGACTTTC. This translates into CASSWDEPGANVLTF.

V usage is TRBV28 and J usage is TRBJ1-5; maybe TRBD1 (6 bases). The CDR3 sequence is 13 residues long. Trimming stripped 8 bases from V and 3 bases from J, with 11 bases between. The V gene's germline CDR1 is MDHEN and CDR2 SYDVKM. CDR3 nucleotide sequence: TGTGCCAGCCAGGACAGAAACAATCAGCCCCAGCATTTT. Protein product: CASQDRNNQPQHF. The full variable domain, in which reference TRBV28 and TRBJ1-5 provide the parts outside the CDR3, is DVKVTQSSRYLVKRTGEKVFLECVQDMDHENMFWYRQDPGLGLRLIYFSYDVKMKEKGDIPEGYSVSREKKERFSLILESASTNQTSMYLCASQDRNNQPQHFGDGTRLSIL.

This clone was seen a handful of times. The chain uses TRBV29-1 and TRBJ1-4, with 9 bases identical to TRBD1. J was trimmed by 8 bases and V by 6 bases; bases with no gene match: 7. The germline V gene encodes CDR1 SQVTM and CDR2 ANQGSEA. The CDR3 has 13 residues. CDR3 sequence: CSVVTGGREKLFF. The CDR3 DNA sequence: TGCAGCGTGGTAACAGGGGGCAGGGAAAAACTGTTTTTT.

The chain recombines TRBV2 with TRBJ2-5; 9 bases match TRBD1. Germline V gene sequence: CDR1 SNHLY, CDR2 FYNNEI. V shed 4 bases and J 5 bases; nucleotides not matched to a gene: 5. The CDR3 loop spans 14 amino acids. The CDR3 nucleotides read TGTGCCAGCAGTGCGGACAGGGGCAAGGAGACCCAGTACTTC. This gives the protein CASSADRGKETQYF.

The gene calls are TRBV5-1 and TRBJ2-2; D remains unclear. The CDR3 contains 14 residues. Trimming left V 4 bases short and J 5 bases short, with 12 bases between. CDR1 is SGHRS and CDR2 is YFSETQ in the germline V gene. CDR3 coding DNA: TGCGCCAGCAGCACCCTGACACTTACCGGGGAGCTGTTTTTT. It translates to CASSTLTLTGELFF. The full variable domain, completed using reference TRBV5-1 and TRBJ2-2, is KAGVTQTPRYLIKTRGQQVTLSCSPISGHRSVSWYQQTPGQGLQFLFEYFSETQRNKGNFPGRFSGRQFSNSRSEMNVSTLELGDSALYLCASSTLTLTGELFFGEGSRLTVL.

The chain links TRBV19 to TRBJ1-5; 8 bases fit TRBD1. Trimming took 6 bases from V and 6 from J; bases not matched to a gene: 13. Germline assignment: CDR1 LNHDA and CDR2 SQIVND (reference sequence). The CDR3 totals 16 residues. The CDR3 here is CASSDPGTGGGQPQHF. As DNA, the CDR3 is TGTGCCAGTAGCGACCCGGGGACAGGTGGCGGTCAGCCCCAGCATTTT.

The rearrangement links TRBV19 to TRBJ2-2; TRBD1 might be the D (5 bases). CDR3 length equals 14 residues. CDR1 and CDR2 (germline): LNHDA, SQIVND (reference sequence). Trimming pared 6 bases from V and 1 base from J, leaving 9 bases between. CDR3 residues: CASRVGQNTGELFF. The CDR3 DNA reads TGTGCCAGTAGGGTCGGACAGAACACCGGGGAGCTGTTTTTT.

Points on this clone: Distinct nucleotide sequences in the sample also encode this CDR3. This chain uses TRBV11-2 with TRBJ2-1; 7 bases agree with TRBD2. The CDR3 contains 15 residues. J gave up 4 bases and V 1 base, and 4 bases lay outside the gene matches. Germline lookup yields CDR1 SGHAT and CDR2 FQNNGV. CDR3 nucleotides: TGTGCCAGCAGCTTAGTAGCTAGCGGATACAATGAGCAGTTCTTC. It translates to CASSLVASGYNEQFF.

The chain combines TRBV28 with TRBJ1-4; 7 nucleotides agree with TRBD1. CDR1 MDHEN and CDR2 SYDVKM come from the germline V gene. V was pared by 6 bases and J by 11 bases, with 15 bases of the junction left unmatched. CDR3 length: 15 residues. CDR3 sequence: CASSPSRTGGGKLFF. The CDR3 coding sequence is TGTGCCAGCAGCCCGTCCCGGACAGGCGGAGGGAAACTGTTTTTT.

The chain recombines TRBV18 with TRBJ2-2; 8 bases fit TRBD2. CDR3 length: 15 amino acids. Per the germline V gene, CDR1 is KGHSH and CDR2 is LQKENI. V shed 3 bases, J shed 6 bases, and the junction held 6 bases outside the gene matches. CDR3 in DNA: TGTGCCAGCTCACCCCGAGCGGGAGTACCCGGGGAGCTGTTTTTT. It is translated as CASSPRAGVPGELFF.